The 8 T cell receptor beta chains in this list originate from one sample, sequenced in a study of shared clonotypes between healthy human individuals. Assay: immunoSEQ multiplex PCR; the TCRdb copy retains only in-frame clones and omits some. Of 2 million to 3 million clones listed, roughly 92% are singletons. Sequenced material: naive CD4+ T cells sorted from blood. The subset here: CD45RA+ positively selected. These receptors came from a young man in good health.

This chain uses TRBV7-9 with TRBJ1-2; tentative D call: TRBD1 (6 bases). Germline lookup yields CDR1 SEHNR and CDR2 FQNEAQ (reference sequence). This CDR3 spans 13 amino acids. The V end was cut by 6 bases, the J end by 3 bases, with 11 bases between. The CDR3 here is CASSGQTYYGYTF. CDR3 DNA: TGTGCCAGCAGTGGACAGACGTACTATGGCTACACCTTC.

CDR3 in DNA: TGTGCCTGGAGCATGGGCAGGGGGAGAGGGGAGCTGTTTTTT. Its protein product is CAWSMGRGRGELFF. The genes are TRBV30 and TRBJ2-2; TRBD1 matches 7 bases. Germline values: CDR1 GTSNPN, CDR2 SVGIG (reference sequence). The CDR3 is made up of 14 amino acids. V was clipped by 3 bases and J by 8 bases; unmatched bases: 9.

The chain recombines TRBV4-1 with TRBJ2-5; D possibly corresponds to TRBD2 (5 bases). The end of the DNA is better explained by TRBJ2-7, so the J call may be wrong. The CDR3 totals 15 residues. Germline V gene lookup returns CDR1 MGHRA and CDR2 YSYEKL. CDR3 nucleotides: TGCGCCAGCAGCCAAGACTCGGCTAGCTTTGGCGAGCAGTACTTC. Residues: CASSQDSASFGEQYF.

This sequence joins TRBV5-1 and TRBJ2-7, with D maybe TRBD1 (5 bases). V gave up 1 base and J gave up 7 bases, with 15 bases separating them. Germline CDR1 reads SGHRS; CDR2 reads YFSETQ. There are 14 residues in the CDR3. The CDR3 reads CASSLTPGQDEQYF. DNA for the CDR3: TGCGCCAGCAGCTTGACTCCAGGGCAGGATGAGCAGTACTTC.

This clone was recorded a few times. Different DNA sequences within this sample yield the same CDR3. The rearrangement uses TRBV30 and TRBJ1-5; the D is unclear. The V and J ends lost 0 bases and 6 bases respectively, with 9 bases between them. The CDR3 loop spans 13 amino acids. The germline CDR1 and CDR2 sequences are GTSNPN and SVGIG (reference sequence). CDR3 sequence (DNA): TGTGCCTGGAGTGTAGAGGGAATTCAGCCCCAGCATTTT. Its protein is CAWSVEGIQPQHF.

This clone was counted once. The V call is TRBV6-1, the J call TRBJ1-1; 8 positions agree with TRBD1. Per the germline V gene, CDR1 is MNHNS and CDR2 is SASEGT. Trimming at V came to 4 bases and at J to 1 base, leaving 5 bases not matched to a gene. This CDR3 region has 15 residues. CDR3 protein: CASSVYGTGNTEAFF. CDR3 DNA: TGTGCCAGCAGTGTCTACGGGACAGGGAACACTGAAGCTTTCTTT.

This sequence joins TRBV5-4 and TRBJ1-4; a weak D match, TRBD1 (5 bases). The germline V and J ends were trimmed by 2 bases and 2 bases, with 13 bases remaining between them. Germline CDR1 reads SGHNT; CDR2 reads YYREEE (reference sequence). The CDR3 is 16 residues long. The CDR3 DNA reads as TGTGCCAGCAGCTTTAATGGAGCAGGGACTAATGAAAAACTGTTTTTT. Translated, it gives CASSFNGAGTNEKLFF. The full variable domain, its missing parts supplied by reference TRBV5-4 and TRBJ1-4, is ETGVTQSPTHLIKTRGQQVTLRCSSQSGHNTVSWYQQALGQGPQFIFQYYREEENGRGNFPPRFSGLQFPNYSSELNVNALELDDSALYLCASSFNGAGTNEKLFFGSGTQLSVL.

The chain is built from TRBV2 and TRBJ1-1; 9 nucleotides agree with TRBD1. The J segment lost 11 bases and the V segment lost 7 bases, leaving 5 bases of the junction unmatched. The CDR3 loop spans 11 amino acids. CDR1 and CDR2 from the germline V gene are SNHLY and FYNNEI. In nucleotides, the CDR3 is TGTGCCAGCAACAGGGGGCTGGGGGCTTTCTTT. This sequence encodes CASNRGLGAFF.